Each of the 9 T cell receptor beta chains below was sequenced from the same sample in a study of T cells in Graves' hyperthyroidism and ophthalmopathy. The CDR3 regions of TCR beta were amplified from RNA transcripts. The TCR CDR3 was amplified in a first-round RT-PCR using the HTBI primer set. In TCRdb, the multiplex PCR reads were re-called with MiXCR into one record per CDR3 protein. The data contain hundreds of thousands of distinct CDR3 sequences, nearly 15% of them seen just once; the ten biggest clones take up roughly a fifth. Specimen: blood. The origin of the receptors is a woman between 55 and 75 years old with Graves' ophthalmopathy.

This clonotype was seen at least ten times. CDR3 protein: CASSSGTRSWVDTQYF. In nucleotides, the CDR3 is TGTGCCAGCAGCTCGGGGACTAGAAGTTGGGTGGATACGCAGTATTTT. The chain recombines TRBV11-2 with TRBJ2-3; 8 bases fit TRBD2. Germline values: CDR1 SGHAT, CDR2 FQNNGV. Trimming at V came to 4 bases and at J to 6 bases, leaving 12 bases not matched to a gene. The CDR3 consists of 16 residues.

In this sample, this clonotype turned up a few times. The gene calls are TRBV6-1 and TRBJ1-5; 7 nucleotides agree with TRBD1. The trim removed 6 bases at V and 2 bases at J, leaving 4 bases unmatched. The CDR3 totals 14 residues. The germline CDR1 and CDR2 sequences are MNHNS and SASEGT. DNA for the CDR3: TGTGCCAGCAGAAGTGGACAGGGCAATCAGCCCCAGCATTTT. This sequence encodes CASRSGQGNQPQHF.

This clonotype was seen many times. The rearrangement uses TRBV27 and TRBJ2-3; D perhaps matches TRBD1 (5 bases). The CDR3 is 12 amino acids. CDR1 and CDR2 from the germline V gene are MNHEY and SMNVEV (reference sequence). The V end was cut by 7 bases, the J end by 2 bases, with 7 bases between. The CDR3 spells CASKGLTDTQYF. CDR3 bases: TGTGCCAGCAAGGGGCTCACAGATACGCAGTATTTT.

This clonotype was seen repeatedly, ten times or more. The V gene is TRBV7-9, the J gene TRBJ2-2; 9 nucleotides agree with TRBD1. Germline assignment: CDR1 SEHNR and CDR2 FQNEAQ (reference sequence). V shed 6 bases and J 3 bases; nucleotides not matched to a gene: 5. This CDR3 has 15 residues. The CDR3 is CASRPGQGYTGELFF. The CDR3 nucleotides read TGTGCCAGCAGACCGGGACAGGGTTACACCGGGGAGCTGTTTTTT.

Of note for this clonotype: One end of the junction varies from germline; a read error may be responsible. The chain couples TRBV28 to TRBJ2-2, with 7 bases aligning to TRBD2. Germline V CDR1 and CDR2: MDHEN, SYDVKM. The CDR3 totals 15 residues. The CDR3 DNA is TGTGCCAGCAGTTTATTGCCGGGAGGTACCGGGGGGCTGTTTTTT. Translating gives CASSLLPGGTGGLFF.

The V call is TRBV2, the J call TRBJ2-7; tentative D call: TRBD1 (6 bases). Trimming pared 8 bases from V and 2 bases from J, leaving 16 bases between. The CDR3 loop spans 14 amino acids. In germline, CDR1 is SNHLY, CDR2 FYNNEI. CDR3: CASSPETGPYEQYF. The CDR3 DNA is TGTGCCAGCTCACCGGAGACAGGCCCCTACGAGCAGTACTTC.

The chain joins TRBV5-6 to TRBJ2-7, with D uncertain. This CDR3 has 15 residues. The germline V gene has CDR1 SGHDT and CDR2 YYEEEE. Trimming took 0 bases from V and 0 from J, leaving 10 bases between them. The CDR3 bases are TGTGCCAGCAGCTTGGTCCAACGGGCCTCCTACGAGCAGTACTTC. Translated: CASSLVQRASYEQYF.

The CDR3 coding sequence is TGTGCCAGTAGTATACGACTGGGCCTCTACGAGCAGTACTTC. Its protein product is CASSIRLGLYEQYF. V usage is TRBV19 and J usage is TRBJ2-7; unclear D gene. The CDR3 covers 14 residues. V was cut by 2 bases and J by 3 bases, with 11 bases left in between. CDR1 and CDR2 from the germline V gene are LNHDA and SQIVND (reference sequence).

Ten or more counts support this clonotype. The rearrangement links TRBV5-1 to TRBJ2-2, with a weak D call TRBD2 (6 bases). The germline V gene has CDR1 SGHRS and CDR2 YFSETQ. CDR3 length: 13 residues. Trimming left V 1 base short and J 6 bases short, with 7 bases between. For the CDR3, the DNA is TGCGCCAGCAGCTTGACTAGCCCCGGGGAGCTGTTTTTT. This gives the protein CASSLTSPGELFF.